This entry describes one T cell receptor (beta chain). The antigen remains unidentified. The data belong to a study of identical twins. General study findings and limits: The authors noted that invariant MAIT and iNKT cells could partly confound zero-insertion analyses.

The CDR3 sequence is 21 residues long. Germline CDR1 is MDHEN and CDR2 is SYDVKM. After removal of 5 bases from V and 2 bases from J, the junction contained 23 bases not matched to a gene. TCRdb re-derived calls from the 5' RACE reads in MiXCR, one entry per CDR3 protein. The table records 510,000 or so distinct CDR3 sequences, about 15% of them present only once. The sample was also reused in another study, on yellow fever vaccine responses in identical twins.

This chain connects TRBV28 to TRBJ1-5; 8 bases match TRBD1. This sequence originates from a woman aged 18-29 years in good health. The sample consisted of CD4+ T cells sorted from blood. DNA of the CDR3: TGTGCCAGCAGTCCATTTATTCGGACAGGGAATACCCTCGGGGGCAATCAGCCCCAGCATTTT. Protein product: CASSPFIRTGNTLGGNQPQHF.